The 2 T cell receptor beta chains below all came from one sample that was sequenced in a study of blood T cell repertoires in COVID-19. The repertoire was sequenced with immunoSEQ multiplex PCR; TCRdb's copy has only in-frame clones and lacks some. The table has 79,000 or so clones, approximately 86% seen once; the top ten hold 18%. Sequenced input: peripheral blood. The receptors here all came from a human donor in a cohort sampled during active COVID-19.

V gene TRBV10-1 combines with J gene TRBJ2-1, with TRBD1 as a possible D gene (6 bases). Germline V gene lookup returns CDR1 WNHNN and CDR2 SYGVQD (reference sequence). V lost 6 bases and J 4 bases, leaving 10 bases between the germline ends. This CDR3 is built from 13 residues. The CDR3 DNA reads as TGCGCCAGCAGCGCGGACAGTTACAATGAGCAGTTCTTC. The encoded protein is CASSADSYNEQFF.

The CDR3 region has the DNA TGTGCCAGCACGGGGGACAGAGGTCAGCCCCAGCATTTT. Its translation: CASTGDRGQPQHF. The chain employs TRBV2 and TRBJ1-5; 7 bases fit TRBD1. Germline CDR1 is SNHLY and CDR2 is FYNNEI. The CDR3 has 13 residues. V lost 7 bases and J lost 6; bases outside the gene matches: 6.